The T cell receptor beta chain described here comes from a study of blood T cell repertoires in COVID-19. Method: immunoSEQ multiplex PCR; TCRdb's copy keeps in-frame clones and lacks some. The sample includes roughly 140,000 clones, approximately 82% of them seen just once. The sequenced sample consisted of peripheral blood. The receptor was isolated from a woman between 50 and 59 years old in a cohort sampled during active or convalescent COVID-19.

Written as DNA, the CDR3 is TGTGCCAGCAGCGTAGTTGGCGGGGGGCCCCCAGATACGCAGTATTTT. This encodes CASSVVGGGPPDTQYF. V usage is TRBV9 and J usage is TRBJ2-3; 8 positions match TRBD2. The germline gives CDR1 SGDLS, CDR2 YYNGEE. The CDR3 has 16 residues. V was pared by 0 bases and J by 4 bases, with 7 bases of the junction left unmatched.